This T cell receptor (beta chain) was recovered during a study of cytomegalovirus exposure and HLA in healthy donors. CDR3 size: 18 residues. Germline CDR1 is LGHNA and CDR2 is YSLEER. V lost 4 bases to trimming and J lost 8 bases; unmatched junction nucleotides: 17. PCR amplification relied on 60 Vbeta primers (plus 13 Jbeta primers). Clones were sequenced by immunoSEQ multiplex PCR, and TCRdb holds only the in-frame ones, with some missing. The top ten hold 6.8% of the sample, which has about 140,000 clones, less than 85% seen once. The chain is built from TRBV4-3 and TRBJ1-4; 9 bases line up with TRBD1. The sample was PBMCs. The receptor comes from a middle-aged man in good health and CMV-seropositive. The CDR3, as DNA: TGCGCCAGCAGCCGCCTGACAGGGGGTACTCCCTTCGAGGAAAAACTGTTTTTT. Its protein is CASSRLTGGTPFEEKLFF.